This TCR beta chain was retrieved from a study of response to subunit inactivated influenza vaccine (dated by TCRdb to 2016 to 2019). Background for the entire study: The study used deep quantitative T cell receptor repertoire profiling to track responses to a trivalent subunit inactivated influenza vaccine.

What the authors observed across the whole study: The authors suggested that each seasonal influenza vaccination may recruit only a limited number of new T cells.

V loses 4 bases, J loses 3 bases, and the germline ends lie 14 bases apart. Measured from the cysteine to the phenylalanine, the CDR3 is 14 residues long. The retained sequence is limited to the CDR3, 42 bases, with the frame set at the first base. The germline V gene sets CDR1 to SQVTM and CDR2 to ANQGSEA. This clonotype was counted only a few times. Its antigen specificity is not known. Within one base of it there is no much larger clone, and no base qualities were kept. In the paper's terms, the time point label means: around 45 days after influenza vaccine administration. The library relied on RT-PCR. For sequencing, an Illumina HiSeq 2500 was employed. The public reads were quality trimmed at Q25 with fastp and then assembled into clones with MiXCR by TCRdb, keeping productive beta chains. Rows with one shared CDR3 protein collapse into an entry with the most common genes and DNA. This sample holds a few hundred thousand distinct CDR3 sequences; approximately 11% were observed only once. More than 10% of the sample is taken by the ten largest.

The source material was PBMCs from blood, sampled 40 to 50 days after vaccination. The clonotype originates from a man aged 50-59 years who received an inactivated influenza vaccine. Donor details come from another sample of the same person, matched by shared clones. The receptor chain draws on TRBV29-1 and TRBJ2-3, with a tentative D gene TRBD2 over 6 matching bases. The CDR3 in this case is CSVGRVVATDTQYF. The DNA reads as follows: TGCAGCGTTGGGAGGGTGGTAGCGACAGATACGCAGTATTTT.